One sample yielded the 6 T cell receptor beta chains listed below, sequenced in a study of shared clonotypes between healthy human individuals. Measured with immunoSEQ multiplex PCR; TCRdb has only the in-frame clones, and not every one. The data contain some 1,400,000 clones, 96% of them seen just once; the ten biggest clones take up approximately 1.1%. The sample comprised naive CD4+ T cells sorted from blood. The subset here: CD45RA+ positively selected. These receptors all stem from a young man in good health.

The CDR3 spells CASSPVNSIKGETQYF. The CDR3 nucleotides read TGTGCCAGCTCACCGGTAAACTCCATCAAGGGAGAGACCCAGTACTTC. This rearrangement joins TRBV18 to TRBJ2-5; no definite D call. CDR3 size: 16 residues. Trimming took off 3 bases at V and 4 bases at J, with 18 bases between the two ends. Germline CDR1 and CDR2: KGHSH and LQKENI.

This chain links TRBV30 with TRBJ1-2, with TRBD1 matching over 10 bases. Germline CDR1 reads GTSNPN; CDR2 reads SVGIG (reference sequence). There are 14 residues in the CDR3. The V segment lost 8 bases and the J segment 3 bases; nucleotides outside the gene matches: 9. The CDR3 here is CARQADRGYYGYTF. In nucleotides, the CDR3 is TGTGCCCGTCAGGCGGACAGGGGGTACTATGGCTACACCTTC. The complete variable domain, with remaining parts taken from reference TRBV30 and TRBJ1-2, reads SQTIHQWPATLVQPVGSPLSLECTVEGTSNPNLYWYRQAAGRGLQLLFYSVGIGQISSEVPQNLSASRPQDRQFILSSKKLLLSDSGFYLCARQADRGYYGYTFGSGTRLTVV.

This chain connects TRBV6-5 to TRBJ2-7; 12 bases map to TRBD2. V lost 6 bases to trimming and J lost 2 bases; unmatched junction nucleotides: 2. The CDR3 spans 14 residues. Germline V gives CDR1 MNHEY, CDR2 SVGAGI. In nucleotides, the CDR3 is TGTGCCAGCAGAGGACTAGCGGGACCCTACGAGCAGTACTTC. Encoded protein: CASRGLAGPYEQYF.

The chain uses TRBV6-5 and TRBJ2-5, with a tentative D call TRBD2 (5 bases). The V end was cut by 0 bases, the J end by 7 bases, with 15 bases between. CDR3 length equals 15 residues. From germline, CDR1 is MNHEY and CDR2 SVGAGI. In DNA, the CDR3 is TGTGCCAGCAGTTACTCGGACGGACTTTGGGGGACCCAGTACTTC. Translation: CASSYSDGLWGTQYF.

The chain joins TRBV19 to TRBJ2-3; D is uncertain. Germline V gene lookup returns CDR1 LNHDA and CDR2 SQIVND (reference sequence). CDR3 length equals 14 residues. V was pared by 8 bases and J by 0 bases, with 12 bases between. This CDR3 reads CASRKAFSTDTQYF. For the CDR3, the DNA is TGTGCCAGTCGTAAAGCCTTCAGCACAGATACGCAGTATTTT.

For the CDR3, the DNA is TGTGCCAGCAGCTTAGTTGTGGGGGCCAACGTCCTGACTTTC. This translates into CASSLVVGANVLTF. This chain uses TRBV7-6 with TRBJ2-6; D remains unclear. Germline assignment: CDR1 SGHVS and CDR2 FNYEAQ. V lost 1 base and J lost 4, with 5 bases in between. The CDR3 consists of 14 residues.